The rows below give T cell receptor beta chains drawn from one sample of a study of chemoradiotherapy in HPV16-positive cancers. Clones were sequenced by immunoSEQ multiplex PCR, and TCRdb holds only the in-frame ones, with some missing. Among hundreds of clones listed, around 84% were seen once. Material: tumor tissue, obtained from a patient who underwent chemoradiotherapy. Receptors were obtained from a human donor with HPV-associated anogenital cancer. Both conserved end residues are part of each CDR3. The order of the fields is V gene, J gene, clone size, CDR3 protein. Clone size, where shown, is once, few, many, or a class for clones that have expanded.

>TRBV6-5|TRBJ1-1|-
CASSYDPRGAREAFF
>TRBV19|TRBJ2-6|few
CASSIDVRDRSSGANVLTF
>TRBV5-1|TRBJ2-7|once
CASSPRLAGAGGEQYF
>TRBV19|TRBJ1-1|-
CASSILGRVEAFF
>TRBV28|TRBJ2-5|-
CATSTPQAETQYF
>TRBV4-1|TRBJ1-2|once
CASSQFMTEANYGYTF
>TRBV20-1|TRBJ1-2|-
CSASGQFSTF
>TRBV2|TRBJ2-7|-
CASSIGQGAPYEQYF
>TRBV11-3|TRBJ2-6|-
CASSLAGANVLTF
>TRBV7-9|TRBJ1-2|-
CASSLAGSSQGYTF
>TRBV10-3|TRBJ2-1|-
CAISDLNEQFF
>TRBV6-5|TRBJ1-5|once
CASSSRDTNQPQHF
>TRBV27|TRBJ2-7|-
CASSPTTSRFARASYEQYF
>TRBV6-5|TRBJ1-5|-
CASRSDSRSNQPQHF
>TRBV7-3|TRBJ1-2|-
CASSPRTGDGYTF
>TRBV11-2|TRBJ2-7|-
CASSFVGQVSEQYF
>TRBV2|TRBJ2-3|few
CAGLERPDTQYF
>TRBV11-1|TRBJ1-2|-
CASSSRRDRDGYTF
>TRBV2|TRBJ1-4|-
CASRQGWANEKLFF
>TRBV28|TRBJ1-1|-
CASSPGGRMNTEAFF
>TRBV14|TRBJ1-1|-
CASSQVGRGAAFF
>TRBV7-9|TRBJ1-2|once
CASSFMGGENYGYTF
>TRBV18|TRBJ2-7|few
CASSPRGLGDEQYF
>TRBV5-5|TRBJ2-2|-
CASIPGQGITGELFF
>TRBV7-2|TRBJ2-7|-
CASSLAGSYEQYF
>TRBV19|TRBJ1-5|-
CASVQGGSNQPQHF
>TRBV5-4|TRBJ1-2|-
CASSLASQPIYGYTF
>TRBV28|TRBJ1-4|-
CASSSFNEKLFF
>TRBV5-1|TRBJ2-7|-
CASSAPGTVGISYEQYF
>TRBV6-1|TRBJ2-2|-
CASSEGVDTGELFF
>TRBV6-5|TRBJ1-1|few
CASSYDPKGAREAFF
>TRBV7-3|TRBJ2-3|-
CASSLSALDTQYF
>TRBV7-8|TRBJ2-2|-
CASSLAQAGELFF
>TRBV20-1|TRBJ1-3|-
CSAIEGYTIYF
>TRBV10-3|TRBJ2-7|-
CAISRGLLLYEQYF
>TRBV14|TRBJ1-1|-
CASSQQGAGTEAFF